Below are 9 T cell receptor beta chains sequenced from a single sample in a study of shared clonotypes between healthy human individuals (dated by TCRdb to the early 2020s). The library was produced with the immunoSEQ multiplex PCR assay. TCRdb took over this immuneACCESS table, retaining in-frame rearrangements with V and J assigned. Such tables are incomplete; in checked studies, under half of the missing clones stem from an unresolved V gene, and the remainder is unexplained. The sample has about 2 million clones on record, 95% of them singletons. Of the sample, approximately 0.13% is held by the ten largest clones. The material sequenced was naive CD4+ T cells sorted from blood. This specimen's cell subset or site label, per the study, means: CD45RA+ positively selected. These receptors were obtained from a young man in good health.

The V and J genes are TRBV7-9 and TRBJ1-2; D is unclear. The CDR3 totals 15 residues. CDR1 is SEHNR and CDR2 is FQNEAQ in the germline V gene (reference sequence). The V and J ends lost 5 bases and 4 bases respectively, with 17 bases between them. The DNA of the CDR3 is TGTGCCAGCAGCCCCCTTGGGGATTCTAGCTATGGCTACACCTTC. Amino acids: CASSPLGDSSYGYTF.

Regarding this clone: Additional DNA sequences in this sample encode the identical CDR3. V usage is TRBV2 and J usage is TRBJ1-4; maybe TRBD1 (6 bases). The V end lost 4 bases, the J end lost 7 bases, and 10 bases lay between the germline ends. The length of the CDR3 is 13 residues. CDR1 is SNHLY and CDR2 is FYNNEI in the germline V gene. DNA for the CDR3: TGTGCCAGCAGTGGCCAGGGGCGTGAAAAACTGTTTTTT. This gives the protein CASSGQGREKLFF.

The V and J genes are TRBV5-4 and TRBJ2-2, with TRBD2 matching 8 bases. The germline gives CDR1 SGHNT, CDR2 YYREEE (reference sequence). The ends lost 0 bases at V and 4 bases at J; junction bases unmatched: 5. The CDR3 sequence is 16 residues long. The CDR3 loop is CASSLVGREITGELFF. The CDR3 DNA reads as TGTGCCAGCAGCTTGGTCGGGAGGGAAATCACCGGGGAGCTGTTTTTT.

The chain recombines TRBV6-5 with TRBJ2-7; D not certain. This CDR3 has 15 residues. Germline values: CDR1 MNHEY, CDR2 SVGAGI. The ends were cut back, 0 bases at V and 3 bases at J, with 12 bases in the middle. CDR3 nucleotides: TGTGCCAGCAGTTACTCCACCCCGGCCGTCTACGAGCAGTACTTC. Translation: CASSYSTPAVYEQYF.

V is TRBV6-5 and J is TRBJ1-5, with D unresolved. Trimming shortened V by 5 bases and J by 2 bases, and 7 bases separated the two germline ends. Germline V lookup: CDR1 MNHEY, CDR2 SVGAGI. The CDR3 contains 13 residues. This CDR3 is CASSRRGNQPQHF. CDR3 in DNA: TGTGCCAGCAGTCGGAGGGGCAATCAGCCCCAGCATTTT.

This chain links TRBV11-2 with TRBJ1-1, with 7 bases matching TRBD1. V was pared by 5 bases and J by 2 bases, with 5 bases of the junction left unmatched. The CDR3 contains 14 residues. Looked up from germline, CDR1 is SGHAT and CDR2 is FQNNGV. The CDR3 region is CASSDNRGNTEAFF. The CDR3 coding sequence is TGTGCCAGCAGCGACAACAGGGGTAACACTGAAGCTTTCTTT.

The chain joins TRBV6-5 to TRBJ1-2, with 7 bases fitting TRBD1. CDR3 length: 13 residues. After removal of 8 bases from V and 2 bases from J, the junction contained 5 bases not matched to a gene. Germline-derived CDR1 and CDR2 are MNHEY and SVGAGI. Here the CDR3 DNA reads TGTGCCAGCTGGAGGGGACAGAACTATGGCTACACCTTC. Protein sequence: CASWRGQNYGYTF.

The V call is TRBV28, the J call TRBJ1-4; D not resolved. The CDR3 runs to 13 residues. Germline CDR1 and CDR2: MDHEN and SYDVKM. The V gene lost 10 bases and the J gene lost 5 bases, with 14 bases spanning the gap. DNA of the CDR3: TGTGCCACCCTCGAAAGCTTAAATGAAAAACTGTTTTTT. Encoded protein: CATLESLNEKLFF.

The chain links TRBV6-1 to TRBJ1-2; TRBD1 is a possible D gene (6 bases). Trimming cost V 6 bases and J 3 bases, with 11 bases left between them. This CDR3 has 13 residues. CDR1 MNHNS and CDR2 SASEGT come from the germline V gene. CDR3 sequence (DNA): TGTGCCAGCAGGGAGGACAGTCACTATGGCTACACCTTC. This codes for CASREDSHYGYTF.